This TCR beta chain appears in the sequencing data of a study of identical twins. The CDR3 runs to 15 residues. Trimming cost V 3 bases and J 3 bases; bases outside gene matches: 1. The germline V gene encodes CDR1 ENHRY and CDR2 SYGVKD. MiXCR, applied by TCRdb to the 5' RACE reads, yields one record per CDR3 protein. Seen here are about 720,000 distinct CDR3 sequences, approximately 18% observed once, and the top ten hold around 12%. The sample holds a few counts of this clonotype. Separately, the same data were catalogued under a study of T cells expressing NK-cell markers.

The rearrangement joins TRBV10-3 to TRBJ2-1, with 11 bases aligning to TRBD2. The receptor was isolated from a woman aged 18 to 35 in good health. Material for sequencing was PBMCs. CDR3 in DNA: TGTGCCATCAGTGAACTAGCGGGGGTCTACAATGAGCAGTTCTTC. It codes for CAISELAGVYNEQFF.